This T cell receptor (beta chain) comes out of a study of shared clonotypes between healthy human individuals (dated by TCRdb to 2020 to 2021). Background on the whole study: A couple of women and a few men aged 18 to 49 years were included in the cohort. Per donor, three plates each were used for CD4 naive and CD4 memory, two for CD8 naive, and one for CD8 memory. The study deeply sequenced blood TCR repertoires of about five healthy adults to estimate repertoire size and the extent of clonotype sharing between individuals. Libraries were prepared and TCR repertoires were sequenced by different laboratories using diverse techniques, in order to increase sequencing depth and limit assay-specific biases. Leukapheresis yielded between about 0.94 and 9.5 billion PBMCs per donor.

CDR1 and CDR2 (ENHRY, SYGVKD) derive from the germline V gene. The V end loses 2 bases and the J end loses 4 bases, and a stretch of 14 bases separates them. The CDR3 starts with the cysteine, ends with the phenylalanine, and has 16 residues. Here the CDR3 DNA is all that survives: 48 bases in frame from base 1. Using the deep immunoSEQ assay, multiplex PCR amplified TCR CDR3 regions from genomic DNA. Extracted genomic DNA from each cell subset was spread evenly across all wells of several immunoSEQ 96-well plates, with each plate serving as a replicate. For sorted subsets, each replicate PCR was loaded with about 0.2 ug genomic DNA, equivalent to 30,000 or so T cell genomes. The purified libraries were quantified using a Qubit 3.0 fluorometer, sized with a Bioanalyzer 2100, and then quantified again using the KAPA Library Quantification kit. Every immunoSEQ 96-well plate was sequenced on a dedicated single-read 150-cycle Illumina NextSeq 550 flow cell. As for the original processing: Because the immunoSEQ output held only junctional sequences and lacked quality scores, the filtering could not match the filtering applied to full-length reads. Sequences were annotated with PyIR, a Python wrapper for IgBLAST v1.9, and V/J genes and CDR3 were assigned using IMGT germline references. Reads were filtered out if the reads had weak V/J assignments (E-value above 1e-6), no CDR3, stop codons, out-of-frame junctions, or ambiguous translated residues. V3J clonotypes were defined as sequences sharing an identical inferred V gene, J gene, and CDR3 amino acid sequence. To compute the percentage overlap between repertoires, the number of shared unique clonotypes was divided by the size of the smaller repertoire. Repertoire richness was assessed with RTK rarefaction, the Chao1 estimator, and Recon v2.1 estimates of unobserved clonotypes. Generation probabilities for all TCRbeta clonotypes obtained by the gDNA method from a handful of donors were computed using OLGA. Sourced from immuneACCESS, this table was stored by TCRdb with only in-frame sequences that have V and J called. A share of the clones is absent; for the studies checked, an unresolved V gene accounts for under half, and the remainder has no known explanation. Clone size and the V and J calls come from that table; the DNA yielded D and trimming. The sample data list approximately 700,000 clones, and 73% of these were observed just once. The top ten constitute 1.5% to 2% of the sample.

Comments on this clone: Its cognate antigen has yet to be identified. No base quality values were provided; no much bigger clone lies one nucleotide off.

The donors were healthy, HIV-negative adults with no recently reported acute infections or vaccinations. All donors were Caucasian adults living in Nashville, Tennessee, USA. CD4+ T cells were enriched through magnetic negative selection, after which naive cells were positively selected on CD45RA and the remaining negative fraction served as the memory subset. After blood collection by leukapheresis, PBMCs were isolated using Ficoll-Histopaque density gradient centrifugation and then cryopreserved in the vapor phase of liquid nitrogen. Analytical flow cytometry was used to check the purity and quantity of each magnetically sorted T cell population. Genomic DNA was isolated from each sorted fraction and quantified by UV absorbance on a Nanodrop 2000c. Findings and caveats that apply to the study as a whole: The small number of donors limited the genetic and exposure-history diversity represented. Compared with non-shared clonotypes, the clonotypes found in all four sorted-subset donors had higher generation probabilities. Sampling was restricted to blood, and TCR repertoires in tissue are likely to differ from TCR repertoires in blood. Based on pairwise subsampling, the degree of clonotype sharing among donors was expected to be affected by sequencing depth. Rarefaction of sorted-subset datasets indicated incomplete sequencing despite the large sequencing depth. About 4.5% of naive CD4, 3% to 3.5% of naive CD8, 2% to 2.5% of memory CD4, and more than 0.35% of memory CD8 clonotypes were shared across a few donors. Naive subsets generally had larger estimated clonotype richness than memory subsets did.

Recombination linked TRBV10-3 to TRBJ1-4; TRBD1 is perhaps the D gene, given 5 matching bases. Specimen: memory CD4+ T cells sorted from blood. In light of the paper, this sample's cell subset or site label describes: CD45RA-negative fraction. The receptor was derived from a young woman in good health. CDR3 region: CAISEGPIRGNEKLFF. The sequenced DNA: TGTGCCATCAGTGAGGGGCCCATAAGGGGTAATGAAAAACTGTTTTTT.